This T cell receptor (beta chain) was recorded in a study of T cell repertoires in aging, cancer and after chemotherapy. General study points: In healthy donors, age-related TCR diversity loss mainly reflected lost richness. Age-matched healthy donors had significantly more diverse, less clonal blood TCR repertoires than untreated cancer patients.

With respect to this clonotype: Antigen unknown.

V was pared by 4 bases and J by 4 bases, with 10 bases between. The CDR3 sequence is 13 residues long. Germline V gene data show CDR1 as MNHNY and CDR2 as SVGAGI (reference sequence). A mixed TRB-A/B primer pool amplified rearranged TRB by multiplex touch-down PCR. TCRdb itself ran the multiplex PCR reads through MiXCR, one entry per CDR3 protein. In the table there are about 3,300 distinct CDR3 sequences, approximately 20% of which are singletons. TCR beta rearrangements were amplified from peripheral blood genomic DNA. The chain has TRBV6-6 and TRBJ1-2; D gene ambiguous. The sequence derives from a human donor with a blood cancer. Material for sequencing was blood. CDR3 bases: TGTGCCAGCAGTTTCCCGCCAATCTATGGCTACACCTTC. Its translation is CASSFPPIYGYTF.